These 18 T cell receptor beta chains were sequenced from one sample in a study of early T cells in non-severe SARS-CoV-2 infection. TCRdb independently ran MiXCR on the 5' RACE reads; one entry per CDR3 protein. Of about 40,000 distinct CDR3 sequences in the sample, roughly 7.9% were seen once. Specimen: whole blood, collected at baseline. Receptors were obtained from an adult who was a healthcare worker with PCR-confirmed SARS-CoV-2 infection or an uninfected control (not recorded which).

V usage is TRBV2 and J usage is TRBJ1-5; D not certain. V was clipped by 4 bases and J by 8 bases, with 12 bases between them. This CDR3 spans 13 amino acids. Germline lookup yields CDR1 SNHLY and CDR2 FYNNEI. The CDR3 loop reads CASSADGYEPQHF. The DNA of the CDR3 is TGTGCCAGCAGTGCGGACGGATATGAGCCCCAGCATTTT.

This clonotype was observed a handful of times. The CDR3 reads CASTQHGHGYTF. The CDR3 bases are TGTGCCAGCACCCAACACGGGCATGGCTACACCTTC. The chain uses TRBV6-7 and TRBJ1-2; no clear D gene. TRBV6-7 counts as an open reading frame of uncertain function. Trimming removed 7 bases from V and 6 bases from J, with 12 bases in between. The CDR3 length is 12 residues.

This clonotype was recorded at least ten times. The rearrangement links TRBV28 to TRBJ1-2; D gene ambiguous. Germline CDR1 and CDR2: MDHEN and SYDVKM. The V gene lost 6 bases and the J gene lost 4 bases, with 18 bases spanning the gap. This CDR3 has 15 residues. The CDR3 sequence is CASRIGLNSGYGYTF. The CDR3 DNA is TGTGCCAGCAGGATCGGACTGAATTCGGGCTATGGCTACACCTTC.

This clonotype appeared many times. The chain has TRBV12-3 or TRBV12-4 and TRBJ2-7; D unresolved. This CDR3 is 13 amino acids long. The V and J ends lost 0 bases and 1 base respectively, with 4 bases between them. In DNA form, the CDR3 reads TGTGCCAGCAGTTTAGCAGGGTCCTACGAGCAGTACTTC. It encodes CASSLAGSYEQYF.

In its sample, this clonotype was seen many times. The rearrangement uses TRBV10-1 and TRBJ2-3, with D hard to call. The CDR3 spans 17 residues. V was pared by 6 bases and J by 3 bases, with 22 bases between. Germline V gene sequence: CDR1 WNHNN, CDR2 SYGVQD (reference sequence). The CDR3 sequence: CASSPSSWARGTDTQYF. The CDR3 DNA reads as TGCGCCAGCAGCCCGAGTTCTTGGGCAAGAGGAACAGATACGCAGTATTTT.

This clonotype was detected ten times or more. The chain has TRBV4-1 and TRBJ2-7, with D hard to call. Trimming shortened V by 0 bases and J by 6 bases, and 24 bases separated the two germline ends. The CDR3 extends over 18 amino acids. Germline V gives CDR1 MGHRA, CDR2 YSYEKL. In DNA form, the CDR3 reads TGCGCCAGCAGCCAAGATAGGAGTCGCGGTAGGGAAATAACCGAGCAGTACTTC. Encoded protein: CASSQDRSRGREITEQYF.

This clonotype was seen only a few times. The chain employs TRBV18 and TRBJ1-1, with D unclear. The CDR3 has 15 amino acids. Germline loops: CDR1 KGHSH, CDR2 LQKENI. The germline V and J ends were trimmed by 2 bases and 3 bases, with 13 bases remaining between them. CDR3 sequence (DNA): TGTGCCAGCTCACCAGAACGGAGGTTTTACACTGAAGCTTTCTTT. Translated: CASSPERRFYTEAFF.

A few counts support this clonotype. The chain links TRBV20-1 to TRBJ1-1; 8 bases line up with TRBD1. CDR3 size: 15 residues. V gave up 3 bases and J gave up 4 bases; unmatched junction bases: 10. Per the germline V gene, CDR1 is DFQATT and CDR2 is SNEGSKA (reference sequence). CDR3 in amino acids: CSASSPLDRATEAFF. The CDR3 nucleotides read TGCAGTGCTAGTTCCCCACTGGACAGGGCCACTGAAGCTTTCTTT.

This clonotype has only a few counts. The V and J genes are TRBV12-3 or TRBV12-4 and TRBJ2-1; D is unresolved. This CDR3 region has 15 residues. V was cut by 2 bases and J by 8 bases, with 16 bases left in between. For the CDR3, the DNA is TGTGCCAGCAGTTTAATTCAGGCCTTGAGCGATGAGCAGTTCTTC. Its protein product is CASSLIQALSDEQFF.

The table lists this clonotype with many counts. The chain combines TRBV9 with TRBJ1-4; 7 positions match TRBD1. The CDR3 runs to 15 residues. From germline, CDR1 is SGDLS and CDR2 YYNGEE. Trimming took 3 bases from V and 4 from J; bases not matched to a gene: 6. CDR3 in DNA: TGTGCCAGCAGCGAGGGGACAGTGTTTAATGAAAAACTGTTTTTT. Translated: CASSEGTVFNEKLFF.

This clonotype was seen at least ten times. The J gene is TRBJ1-1, the V gene TRBV9; 11 nucleotides agree with TRBD1. With 3 bases clipped from V and 7 bases from J, the junction kept 8 bases outside the gene matches. Per the germline V gene, CDR1 is SGDLS and CDR2 is YYNGEE. This CDR3 is 15 amino acids long. CDR3 sequence (DNA): TGTGCCAGCAGCGACCGGGACAGGGGGTTTAGTGAAGCTTTCTTT. Translation: CASSDRDRGFSEAFF.

There are a few counts of this clonotype. The chain is built from TRBV2 and TRBJ2-7, with D maybe TRBD2 (5 bases). CDR1 and CDR2 from the germline V gene are SNHLY and FYNNEI. This CDR3 contains 14 residues. V lost 6 bases, J lost 0 bases, and 12 bases lay in between. The CDR3 nucleotides are TGTGCCAGCAGGCGGACTCTGGGCTCCTACGAGCAGTACTTC. Protein product: CASRRTLGSYEQYF.

This clonotype was recorded many times. J is TRBJ1-4 and V is TRBV7-2; weak D call: TRBD1 (5 bases). Germline V lookup: CDR1 SGHTA, CDR2 FQGNSA. V was clipped by 7 bases and J by 5 bases, with 11 bases between them. There are 13 residues in the CDR3. The CDR3 here is CASKTVSNEKLFF. In DNA form, the CDR3 reads TGTGCCAGCAAGACAGTTTCCAATGAAAAACTGTTTTTT. The variable domain in full, with the rest retrieved from reference TRBV7-2 and TRBJ1-4, is GAGVSQSPSNKVTEKGKDVELRCDPISGHTALYWYRQSLGQGLEFLIYFQGNSAPDKSGLPSDRFSAERTGGSVSTLTIQRTQQEDSAVYLCASKTVSNEKLFFGSGTQLSVL.

This clonotype was detected ten times or more. The rearrangement links TRBV27 to TRBJ1-1, with 7 bases that match TRBD1. Germline CDR1 and CDR2: MNHEY and SMNVEV (reference sequence). Unmatched junction bases numbered 7, after V lost 6 bases and J lost 6 bases. CDR3 length: 13 residues. The CDR3 DNA reads TGTGCCAGCAGCCCGACAGGGTTGTCTGAAGCTTTCTTT. It is translated as CASSPTGLSEAFF.

This clonotype was observed a few times. The gene calls are TRBV2 and TRBJ2-5; D remains unclear. V lost 4 bases to trimming and J lost 4 bases, with 7 bases between them. The CDR3 contains 12 residues. The germline gives CDR1 SNHLY, CDR2 FYNNEI. The CDR3 bases are TGTGCCAGCAGTGTAAGGCCAGAGACCCAGTACTTC. Its protein product is CASSVRPETQYF.

The J gene is TRBJ2-2, the V gene TRBV7-9; D perhaps matches TRBD1 (5 bases). Deletions cut 1 base from V and 0 bases from J, with 6 bases between. Germline V lookup: CDR1 SEHNR, CDR2 FQNEAQ (reference sequence). This CDR3 is built from 15 residues. CDR3: CASSLGQTNTGELFF. The CDR3 nucleotides are TGTGCCAGCAGCTTAGGACAGACGAACACCGGGGAGCTGTTTTTT.

By its share, this clonotype is medium-sized (0.01 to 0.1%). The rearrangement joins TRBV24-1 to TRBJ2-2, with D unclear. The CDR3 length is 15 residues. Trimming took 5 bases from V and 1 from J, leaving 10 bases between them. Germline V CDR1 and CDR2: KGHDR, SFDVKD. CDR3 coding DNA: TGTGCCACCAGTGCGTCATCGGGGAACACCGGGGAGCTGTTTTTT. Its protein product is CATSASSGNTGELFF.

This clonotype was detected a few times. The rearrangement joins TRBV28 to TRBJ2-7; tentatively, D is TRBD1 (6 bases). In germline, CDR1 is MDHEN, CDR2 SYDVKM. This CDR3 region has 13 residues. Between the trimmed V and J ends, which lost 7 bases and 2 bases, there was a span of 12 bases. In DNA form, the CDR3 reads TGTGCCAGCACCATTACAGGGACCTACGAGCAGTACTTC. It translates to CASTITGTYEQYF.